Listed below are T cell receptor beta chains from one sample, sequenced in a study of sequential checkpoint blockade in melanoma. Sequenced by immunoSEQ multiplex PCR; TCRdb stores in-frame clones only, minus some. The sample includes 6,500 or so clones, roughly 26% of them seen just once. Sequenced here: tumor tissue (inferred from file names), sampled from a patient given nivolumab and ipilimumab in sequence. Receptors were obtained from a human donor with melanoma. CDR3s include the opening cysteine and the closing phenylalanine or tryptophan. D genes are given only for firm matches. Part of the rows lack a size; the others show once, few, many or a class for expanded clones.

CDR3nt: TGTGCCAGCAGCTCTAGTCAGAACACTGAAGCTTTCTTT; CDR3aa: CASSSSQNTEAFF; v_gene: TRBV7-2; d_gene: .; abundance: few; j_gene: TRBJ1-1
CDR3nt: TGCGCCAGCAGCCAAGATCCGGCAGGATATGGCTACACCTTC; CDR3aa: CASSQDPAGYGYTF; v_gene: TRBV4-1; d_gene: .; abundance: .; j_gene: TRBJ1-2
CDR3nt: TGTGCCAGCAGCGCCTACAGACAGGGGAACACTGAAGCTTTCTTT; CDR3aa: CASSAYRQGNTEAFF; v_gene: TRBV9; d_gene: TRBD1; abundance: .; j_gene: TRBJ1-1
CDR3nt: TGTGCCAGTAGTATCACAGGGGCCACAGATACGCAGTATTTT; CDR3aa: CASSITGATDTQYF; v_gene: TRBV19; d_gene: TRBD1; abundance: .; j_gene: TRBJ2-3
CDR3nt: TGTGCCTCCGAGGGGCCTAGATTGAACACTGAAGCTTTCTTT; CDR3aa: CASEGPRLNTEAFF; v_gene: TRBV28; d_gene: .; abundance: few; j_gene: TRBJ1-1
CDR3nt: TGTGCCAGCAGTCTAGGGGGCGGCTCTGGGGCCAACGTCCTGACTTTC; CDR3aa: CASSLGGGSGANVLTF; v_gene: TRBV6-8; d_gene: TRBD1; abundance: .; j_gene: TRBJ2-6
CDR3nt: TGTGCCAGCAGTGAAAGGGCGGGTATCCAAGGGCAGTACTTC; CDR3aa: CASSERAGIQGQYF; v_gene: TRBV25-1; d_gene: .; abundance: once; j_gene: TRBJ2-7
CDR3nt: TGCGCCAGCAGCTTGGGGTCCCAGGGAGCAGATACGCAGTATTTT; CDR3aa: CASSLGSQGADTQYF; v_gene: TRBV5-1; d_gene: .; abundance: .; j_gene: TRBJ2-3
CDR3nt: TGTGCCAGCAGCCCTAGCACTAGCGGGAGGCCAGACCACTACGAGCAGTACTTC; CDR3aa: CASSPSTSGRPDHYEQYF; v_gene: TRBV11-3; d_gene: TRBD2; abundance: many; j_gene: TRBJ2-7
CDR3nt: TGCAGCGTTGAAGATGGCACAGGGAGCACAGATACGCAGTATTTT; CDR3aa: CSVEDGTGSTDTQYF; v_gene: TRBV29-1; d_gene: .; abundance: .; j_gene: TRBJ2-3
CDR3nt: TGTGCCAGCAGCTTGGAGGGGACCTTTGCCAAAAACATTCAGTACTTC; CDR3aa: CASSLEGTFAKNIQYF; v_gene: TRBV11-3; d_gene: .; abundance: .; j_gene: TRBJ2-4
CDR3nt: TGTGCCAGCAGCTCACGGGACAGGATGGTAGAGACCCAGTACTTC; CDR3aa: CASSSRDRMVETQYF; v_gene: TRBV11-3; d_gene: TRBD1; abundance: many; j_gene: TRBJ2-5
CDR3nt: TGTGCCAGCTCCCCTCTGGACGCAAGCTCTGGAAACACCATATATTTT; CDR3aa: CASSPLDASSGNTIYF; v_gene: TRBV18; d_gene: .; abundance: .; j_gene: TRBJ1-3
CDR3nt: TGTGCCAGCAGTTATAAGGTGTACGAGCAGTACTTC; CDR3aa: CASSYKVYEQYF; v_gene: TRBV6-8; d_gene: .; abundance: .; j_gene: TRBJ2-7
CDR3nt: TGTGCCAGTAGTTTGTTAAGAACAGGGCCTAAAAACATTCAGTACTTC; CDR3aa: CASSLLRTGPKNIQYF; v_gene: TRBV19; d_gene: .; abundance: .; j_gene: TRBJ2-4
CDR3nt: TGTGCCAGTAGTCCGGGGGACAGGGGGCGGGGAGAGACCCAGTACTTC; CDR3aa: CASSPGDRGRGETQYF; v_gene: TRBV19; d_gene: TRBD1; abundance: .; j_gene: TRBJ2-5
CDR3nt: TGTGCCAGCAGACGGACAGGGTTGGGGGATCAGCCCCAGCATTTT; CDR3aa: CASRRTGLGDQPQHF; v_gene: TRBV6-8; d_gene: TRBD1; abundance: .; j_gene: TRBJ1-5
CDR3nt: TGTGCCACCAAAGTTGGGAACACTGAAGCTTTCTTT; CDR3aa: CATKVGNTEAFF; v_gene: TRBV28; d_gene: .; abundance: .; j_gene: TRBJ1-1